This T cell receptor (beta chain) was identified in a study of a mutant IDH1 vaccine in newly diagnosed glioma. Study at large: Before enrollment, the patients had been treated with radiotherapy alone, temozolomide alone, or both together. Most of them had received both. Study results and caveats: Vaccine-induced immune responses occurred in over 80% of patients.

The CDR3 spans 14 residues. V dropped 3 bases and J dropped 4 bases, with 12 bases sitting between them. CDR1 and CDR2 (germline): LNHDA, SQIVND (reference sequence). The time point was: week 5, during vaccination. Mutant IDH1 20-mer peptide, at 300 ug, made up each vaccine dose, with topical imiquimod. As concerns this clone: The antigen remains undetermined.

TCRdb keeps only in-frame clones here, not all; method: immunoSEQ multiplex PCR. Of over 50,000 clones in the sample, approximately 90% were seen once. The source material was PBMCs, sampled from a glioma patient whose treatment included an IDH1 peptide vaccine. The sequence derives from a woman aged 35 to 49 with glioma. The chain has TRBV19 and TRBJ1-2; no definite D call. DNA for the CDR3: TGTGCCAGTAGTATCTCCGGGGAACGCTATGGCTACACCTTC. As protein: CASSISGERYGYTF. Based on the CDR3 plus reference TRBV19 and TRBJ1-2, the full variable domain is DGGITQSPKYLFRKEGQNVTLSCEQNLNHDAMYWYRQDPGQGLRLIYYSQIVNDFQKGDIAEGYSVSREKKESFPLTVTSAQKNPTAFYLCASSISGERYGYTFGSGTRLTVV.